This is a list of T cell receptor beta chains from one sample in a study of cytomegalovirus exposure and HLA in healthy donors. Profiled with immunoSEQ multiplex PCR; TCRdb holds only in-frame clones, not every one. The sample has 150,000 or so clones. Sequencing used PBMCs. Source of these receptors: a woman aged 18-35 years in good health and CMV-seronegative. CDR3s include the opening cysteine and the closing phenylalanine or tryptophan. Fields, in order: V gene, J gene, D gene, CDR3 protein, CDR3 DNA. D genes are given only for firm matches.

V: TRBV11-1
J: TRBJ1-2
D: TRBD1
CDR3: CASSLSRGPYGYTF
DNA: TGTGCCAGCAGCTTGTCGAGGGGGCCCTATGGCTACACCTTC

V: TRBV4-1
J: TRBJ1-1
D: NA
CDR3: CASSQGGGKNTEAFF
DNA: TGCGCCAGCAGCCAAGGTGGGGGGAAGAACACTGAAGCTTTCTTT

V: TRBV9
J: TRBJ2-3
D: TRBD2
CDR3: CASSGGKTSGTDTQYF
DNA: TGTGCCAGCAGCGGGGGAAAGACTAGCGGCACAGATACGCAGTATTTT

V: TRBV14
J: TRBJ1-1
D: NA
CDR3: CASSQDLLDRPSEAFF
DNA: TGTGCCAGCAGCCAAGATCTTTTGGACAGACCAAGTGAAGCTTTCTTT

V: TRBV5-5
J: TRBJ2-7
D: NA
CDR3: CASSAIGASYEQYF
DNA: TGTGCCAGCAGCGCCATAGGGGCCTCCTACGAGCAGTACTTC

V: TRBV6-5
J: TRBJ1-4
D: TRBD1
CDR3: CASSYSTGGDEKLFF
DNA: TGTGCCAGCAGTTACTCGACAGGGGGCGACGAAAAACTGTTTTTT

V: TRBV5-1
J: TRBJ2-5
D: TRBD2
CDR3: CASSRGVVLAGEEETQYF
DNA: TGCGCCAGCAGCCGGGGCGTGGTATTAGCGGGAGAGGAAGAGACCCAGTACTTC

V: TRBV5-8
J: TRBJ2-7
D: NA
CDR3: CASSPHYEQYF
DNA: TGTGCCAGCAGCCCCCACTACGAGCAGTACTTC

V: TRBV9
J: TRBJ2-2
D: NA
CDR3: CASSVEAGLTGELFF
DNA: TGTGCCAGCAGCGTAGAAGCGGGTTTGACCGGGGAGCTGTTTTTT

V: TRBV10-2
J: TRBJ1-1
D: NA
CDR3: CASSVLRPGTEAFF
DNA: TGCGCCAGCAGTGTGTTGCGCCCCGGCACTGAAGCTTTCTTT

V: TRBV18
J: TRBJ1-1
D: TRBD1
CDR3: CASSPSGGTEAFF
DNA: TGTGCCAGCTCACCCTCAGGGGGCACTGAAGCTTTCTTT

V: TRBV7-2
J: TRBJ2-1
D: TRBD2
CDR3: CASSEGLAGIGVSYNEQFF
DNA: TGTGCCAGCAGCGAGGGACTAGCGGGGATTGGGGTTTCCTACAATGAGCAGTTCTTC

V: TRBV29-1
J: TRBJ2-5
D: NA
CDR3: CSVTQGWYQETQYF
DNA: TGCAGCGTCACACAGGGTTGGTACCAAGAGACCCAGTACTTC

V: TRBV29-1
J: TRBJ2-4
D: NA
CDR3: CSVGVVGAKNIQYF
DNA: TGCAGCGTCGGGGTAGTAGGGGCCAAAAACATTCAGTACTTC

V: TRBV7-3
J: TRBJ2-2
D: NA
CDR3: CASSSLGGELFF
DNA: TGTGCCAGCAGCTCCCTCGGCGGGGAGCTGTTTTTT

V: TRBV6-5
J: TRBJ2-4
D: TRBD1
CDR3: CASSYFMQGVGNIQYF
DNA: TGTGCCAGCAGTTATTTCATGCAGGGGGTGGGCAACATTCAGTACTTC

V: TRBV5-1
J: TRBJ2-3
D: TRBD2
CDR3: CASSLGLAGGETQYF
DNA: TGCGCCAGCAGCTTAGGACTAGCGGGAGGTGAGACGCAGTATTTT

V: TRBV9
J: TRBJ1-1
D: NA
CDR3: CASSGGEVNTEAFF
DNA: TGTGCCAGCAGCGGCGGGGAGGTGAACACTGAAGCTTTCTTT

V: TRBV19
J: TRBJ2-4
D: NA
CDR3: CASSSPGKAKNIQYF
DNA: TGTGCCAGCAGCAGTCCGGGGAAGGCCAAAAACATTCAGTACTTC

V: TRBV9
J: TRBJ2-1
D: NA
CDR3: CASSAGHTSSYNEQFF
DNA: TGTGCCAGCAGCGCGGGACACACGAGCTCCTACAATGAGCAGTTCTTC

V: TRBV7-8
J: TRBJ2-7
D: NA
CDR3: CASSHRQLGYEQYF
DNA: TGTGCCAGCAGCCACAGACAGTTAGGCTACGAGCAGTACTTC

V: TRBV18
J: TRBJ2-5
D: TRBD1
CDR3: CASSPGQGETQYF
DNA: TGTGCCAGCTCACCGGGACAGGGAGAGACCCAGTACTTC

V: TRBV18
J: TRBJ2-3
D: NA
CDR3: CASSPQATGTDTQYF
DNA: TGTGCCAGCTCACCCCAGGCAACTGGCACAGATACGCAGTATTTT

V: TRBV27
J: TRBJ1-2
D: NA
CDR3: CASSLRGAHGYGYTF
DNA: TGTGCCAGCAGTTTGCGGGGGGCGCATGGCTATGGCTACACCTTC

V: TRBV19
J: TRBJ2-3
D: TRBD2
CDR3: CATREDNTDTQYF
DNA: TGTGCCACCCGGGAGGACAACACAGATACGCAGTATTTT

V: TRBV27
J: TRBJ1-2
D: TRBD1
CDR3: CASSLGGQLYGYTF
DNA: TGTGCCAGCAGTTTGGGGGGACAGCTATATGGCTACACCTTC

V: TRBV5-1
J: TRBJ2-7
D: NA
CDR3: CASSLDRTYEQYF
DNA: TGCGCCAGCAGCTTGGACAGGACCTACGAGCAGTACTTC

V: TRBV12-5
J: TRBJ2-7
D: TRBD1
CDR3: CASGSDRGRISYEQYF
DNA: TGTGCTAGTGGTTCGGACAGGGGACGAATCTCCTACGAGCAGTACTTC

V: TRBV7-9
J: TRBJ2-7
D: NA
CDR3: CASSRMVGEAYEQYF
DNA: TGTGCCAGCAGCCGAATGGTGGGGGAGGCCTACGAGCAGTACTTC

V: TRBV4-1
J: TRBJ2-5
D: TRBD2
CDR3: CASSQVSGRALQETQYF
DNA: TGCGCCAGCAGCCAAGTGAGCGGGAGGGCCCTCCAAGAGACCCAGTACTTC

V: TRBV5-1
J: TRBJ2-1
D: TRBD2
CDR3: CASSEAGAPYNEQFF
DNA: TGCGCCAGCAGCGAAGCGGGGGCTCCCTACAATGAGCAGTTCTTC

V: TRBV5-1
J: TRBJ1-4
D: TRBD1
CDR3: CASSQQGASNEKLFF
DNA: TGCGCCAGCAGCCAACAGGGGGCCTCTAATGAAAAACTGTTTTTT

V: TRBV2
J: TRBJ1-1
D: TRBD1
CDR3: CASSGGQRNTEAFF
DNA: TGTGCCAGCAGTGGGGGACAGAGGAACACTGAAGCTTTCTTT

V: TRBV5-6
J: TRBJ2-2
D: NA
CDR3: CASSAQTGLAGELFF
DNA: TGTGCCAGCAGCGCCCAAACAGGTCTTGCCGGGGAGCTGTTTTTT

V: TRBV19
J: TRBJ2-6
D: NA
CDR3: CASSHTPASSGANVLTF
DNA: TGTGCCAGTAGCCATACCCCTGCCAGCTCTGGGGCCAACGTCCTGACTTTC

V: TRBV27
J: TRBJ2-1
D: TRBD1
CDR3: CASSLTAPTGGEQFF
DNA: TGTGCCAGCAGTTTAACAGCCCCGACAGGGGGTGAGCAGTTCTTC

V: TRBV7-6
J: TRBJ2-5
D: NA
CDR3: CASSLAVQETQYF
DNA: TGTGCCAGCAGCTTAGCCGTCCAAGAGACCCAGTACTTC

V: TRBV10-2
J: TRBJ2-5
D: TRBD2
CDR3: CASSDGLAEETQYF
DNA: TGCGCCAGCAGTGATGGACTAGCCGAGGAGACCCAGTACTTC

V: TRBV9
J: TRBJ2-7
D: TRBD2
CDR3: CASSVEGGISYEQYF
DNA: TGTGCCAGCAGCGTAGAGGGAGGGATCTCCTACGAGCAGTACTTC

V: TRBV27
J: TRBJ2-1
D: TRBD2
CDR3: CASSLGAGGLDEQFF
DNA: TGTGCCAGCAGTTTAGGAGCGGGAGGTCTTGATGAGCAGTTCTTC

V: TRBV7-9
J: TRBJ1-5
D: NA
CDR3: CASSRGAYSNQPQHF
DNA: TGTGCCAGCAGCCGAGGAGCCTATAGCAATCAGCCCCAGCATTTT

V: TRBV4-2
J: TRBJ1-6
D: NA
CDR3: CASSQDHYPGGNSPLHF
DNA: TGTGCCAGCAGCCAAGATCATTATCCAGGTGGGAATTCACCCCTCCACTTT

V: TRBV7-3
J: TRBJ2-4
D: NA
CDR3: CASGDQYF
DNA: TGTGCCAGCGGAGATCAGTACTTC

V: TRBV18
J: TRBJ1-2
D: NA
CDR3: CASSDSYGYTF
DNA: TGTGCCAGCTCCGACTCCTATGGCTACACCTTC

V: TRBV5-1
J: TRBJ2-2
D: TRBD1
CDR3: CASSLQGHIGELFF
DNA: TGCGCCAGCAGCTTACAGGGGCATATCGGGGAGCTGTTTTTT

V: TRBV4-2
J: TRBJ1-3
D: TRBD1
CDR3: CASNPNGRGPGNTIYF
DNA: TGTGCCAGCAACCCGAATGGCAGGGGGCCTGGAAACACCATATATTTT

V: TRBV23-1
J: TRBJ2-1
D: TRBD1
CDR3: CASSPRDREASGYNEQFF
DNA: TGCGCCAGCAGTCCGAGGGACAGGGAGGCTAGCGGATACAATGAGCAGTTCTTC

V: TRBV29-1
J: TRBJ2-1
D: NA
CDR3: CSVCLAISSYNEQFF
DNA: TGCAGCGTCTGCTTAGCTATAAGCTCCTACAATGAGCAGTTCTTC

V: TRBV4-1
J: TRBJ1-2
D: NA
CDR3: CASSPSLPGLVSYGYTF
DNA: TGCGCCAGCAGCCCATCCCTGCCAGGGCTGGTTTCCTATGGCTACACCTTC

V: TRBV6-1
J: TRBJ2-1
D: TRBD2
CDR3: CASSELALAGGHEQFF
DNA: TGTGCCAGCAGTGAACTTGCTCTAGCGGGAGGTCATGAGCAGTTCTTC

V: TRBV5-1
J: TRBJ2-5
D: NA
CDR3: CASSSGYQETQYF
DNA: TGCGCCAGCAGCTCAGGTTACCAAGAGACCCAGTACTTC

V: TRBV27
J: TRBJ2-3
D: NA
CDR3: CASRRTGTDTQYF
DNA: TGTGCCAGCAGGAGGACAGGCACAGATACGCAGTATTTT

V: TRBV5-4
J: TRBJ2-3
D: NA
CDR3: CASSSYYLSSTDTQYF
DNA: TGTGCCAGCAGCTCGTACTATCTCTCTAGCACAGATACGCAGTATTTT

V: TRBV10-2
J: TRBJ2-1
D: TRBD2
CDR3: CASSEPGLPTSGRLGEQFF
DNA: TGCGCCAGCAGTGAGCCTGGACTACCGACTAGCGGGAGGTTGGGTGAGCAGTTCTTC

V: TRBV15
J: TRBJ1-1
D: TRBD1
CDR3: CATGMRTGAFTEAFF
DNA: TGTGCCACCGGCATGCGGACAGGGGCGTTCACTGAAGCTTTCTTT

V: TRBV25-1
J: TRBJ2-1
D: TRBD1
CDR3: CASRQGAQGQFF
DNA: TGTGCCAGCAGGCAGGGGGCTCAGGGGCAGTTCTTC

V: TRBV14
J: TRBJ2-1
D: NA
CDR3: CASSPDYSTYNEQFF
DNA: TGTGCCAGCAGTCCGGACTATTCTACCTACAATGAGCAGTTCTTC

V: TRBV5-1
J: TRBJ2-5
D: TRBD1
CDR3: CASSSQGAYETQYF
DNA: TGCGCCAGCAGCTCGCAGGGGGCTTATGAGACCCAGTACTTC

V: TRBV12-5
J: TRBJ1-1
D: NA
CDR3: CASGRQRNTEAFF
DNA: TGTGCTAGTGGTCGACAAAGGAACACTGAAGCTTTCTTT